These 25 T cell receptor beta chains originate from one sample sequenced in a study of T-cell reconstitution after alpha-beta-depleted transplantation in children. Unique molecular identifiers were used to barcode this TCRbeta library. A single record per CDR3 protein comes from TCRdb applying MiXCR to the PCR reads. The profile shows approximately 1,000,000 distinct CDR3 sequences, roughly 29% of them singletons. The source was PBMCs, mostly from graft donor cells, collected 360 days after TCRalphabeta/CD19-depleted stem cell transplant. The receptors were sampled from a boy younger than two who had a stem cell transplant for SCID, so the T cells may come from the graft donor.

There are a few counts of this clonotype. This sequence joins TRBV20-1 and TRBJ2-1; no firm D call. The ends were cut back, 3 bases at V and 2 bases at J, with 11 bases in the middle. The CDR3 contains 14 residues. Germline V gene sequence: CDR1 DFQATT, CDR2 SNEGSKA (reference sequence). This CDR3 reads CSASKGYTYNEQFF. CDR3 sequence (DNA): TGCAGTGCTAGTAAGGGTTATACCTACAATGAGCAGTTCTTC.

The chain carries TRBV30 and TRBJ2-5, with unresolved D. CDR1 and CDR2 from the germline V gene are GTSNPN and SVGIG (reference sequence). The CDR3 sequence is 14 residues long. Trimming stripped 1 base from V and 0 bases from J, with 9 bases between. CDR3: CAWSASGYQETQYF. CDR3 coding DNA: TGTGCCTGGAGTGCGTCCGGTTACCAAGAGACCCAGTACTTC. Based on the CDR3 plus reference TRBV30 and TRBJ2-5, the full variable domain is SQTIHQWPATLVQPVGSPLSLECTVEGTSNPNLYWYRQAAGRGLQLLFYSVGIGQISSEVPQNLSASRPQDRQFILSSKKLLLSDSGFYLCAWSASGYQETQYFGPGTRLLVL.

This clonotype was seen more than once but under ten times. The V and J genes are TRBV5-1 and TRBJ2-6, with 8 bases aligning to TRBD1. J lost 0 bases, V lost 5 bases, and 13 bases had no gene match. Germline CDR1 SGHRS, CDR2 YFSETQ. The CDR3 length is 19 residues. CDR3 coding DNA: TGCGCCAGCAGGTGGGGGCCGGGACAGGTCAACTCTGGGGCCAACGTCCTGACTTTC. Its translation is CASRWGPGQVNSGANVLTF.

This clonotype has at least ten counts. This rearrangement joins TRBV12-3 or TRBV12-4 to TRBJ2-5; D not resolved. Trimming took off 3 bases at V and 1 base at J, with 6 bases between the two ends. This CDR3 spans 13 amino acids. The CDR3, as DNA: TGTGCCAGCAGTTTTAGCTTCCAAGAGACCCAGTACTTC. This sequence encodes CASSFSFQETQYF.

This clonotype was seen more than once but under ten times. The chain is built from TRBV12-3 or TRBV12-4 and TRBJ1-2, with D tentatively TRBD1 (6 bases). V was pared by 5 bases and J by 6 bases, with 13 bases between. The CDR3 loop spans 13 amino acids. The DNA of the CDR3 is TGTGCCAGCAGTCCTGGGGGCGCGAATGGCTACACCTTC. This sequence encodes CASSPGGANGYTF.

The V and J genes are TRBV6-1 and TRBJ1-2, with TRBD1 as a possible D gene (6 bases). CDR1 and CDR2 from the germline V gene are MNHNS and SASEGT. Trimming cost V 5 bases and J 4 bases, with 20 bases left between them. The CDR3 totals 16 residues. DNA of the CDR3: TGTGCCAGCAGTCGCCAGACCAGGGGTTGGGGCTATGGCTACACCTTC. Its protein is CASSRQTRGWGYGYTF.

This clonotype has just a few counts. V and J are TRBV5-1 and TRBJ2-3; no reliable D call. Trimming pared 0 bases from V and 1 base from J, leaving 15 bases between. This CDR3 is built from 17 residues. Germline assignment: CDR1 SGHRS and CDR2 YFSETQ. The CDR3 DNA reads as TGCGCCAGCAGCTTGGAAGGTGCGTGGCAGGGCACAGATACGCAGTATTTT. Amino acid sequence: CASSLEGAWQGTDTQYF.

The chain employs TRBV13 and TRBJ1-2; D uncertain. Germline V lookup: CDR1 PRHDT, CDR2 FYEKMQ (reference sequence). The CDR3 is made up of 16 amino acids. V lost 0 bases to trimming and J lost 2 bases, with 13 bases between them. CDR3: CASSLGAGTPNYGYTF. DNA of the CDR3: TGTGCCAGCAGCTTAGGTGCGGGAACCCCGAACTATGGCTACACCTTC.

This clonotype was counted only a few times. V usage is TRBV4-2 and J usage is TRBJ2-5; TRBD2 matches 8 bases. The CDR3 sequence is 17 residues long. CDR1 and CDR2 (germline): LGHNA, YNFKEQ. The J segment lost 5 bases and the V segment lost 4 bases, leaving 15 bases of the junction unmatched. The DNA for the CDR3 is TGTGCCAGCAGCCCCGCGGGTACCCGGGGGGGCACTGAGACCCAGTACTTC. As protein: CASSPAGTRGGTETQYF.

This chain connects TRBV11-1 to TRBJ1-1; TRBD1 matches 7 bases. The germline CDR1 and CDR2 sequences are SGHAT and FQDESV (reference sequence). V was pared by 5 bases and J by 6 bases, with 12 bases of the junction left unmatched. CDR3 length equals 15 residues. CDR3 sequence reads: CASSATGAGRPEAFF. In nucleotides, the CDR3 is TGTGCCAGCAGCGCCACAGGGGCGGGGAGGCCTGAAGCTTTCTTT.

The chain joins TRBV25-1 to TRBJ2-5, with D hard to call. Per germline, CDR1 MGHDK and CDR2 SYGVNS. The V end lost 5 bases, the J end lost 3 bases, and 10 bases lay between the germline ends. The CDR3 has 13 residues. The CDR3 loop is CASSPGPKETQYF. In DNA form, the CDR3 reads TGTGCCAGCAGTCCTGGTCCAAAAGAGACCCAGTACTTC.

CDR3 coding DNA: TGTGCCAGCAGCCAAGATCCATGGCGTAGCGGGACACCCGCGAGTAGTTCTTTCTTT. Its translation is CASSQDPWRSGTPASSSFF. This rearrangement joins TRBV4-2 to TRBJ1-1, with D maybe TRBD1 (6 bases). Trimming shortened V by 0 bases and J by 12 bases, and 32 bases separated the two germline ends. Germline lookup yields CDR1 LGHNA and CDR2 YNFKEQ. The CDR3 covers 19 residues.

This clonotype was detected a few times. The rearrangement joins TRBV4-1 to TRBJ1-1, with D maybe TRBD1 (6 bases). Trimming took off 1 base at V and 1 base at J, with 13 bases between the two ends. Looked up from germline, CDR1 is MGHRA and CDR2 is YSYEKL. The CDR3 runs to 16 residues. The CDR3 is CASSQVPRTANTEAFF. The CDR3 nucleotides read TGCGCCAGCAGCCAAGTTCCGAGGACAGCGAACACTGAAGCTTTCTTT.

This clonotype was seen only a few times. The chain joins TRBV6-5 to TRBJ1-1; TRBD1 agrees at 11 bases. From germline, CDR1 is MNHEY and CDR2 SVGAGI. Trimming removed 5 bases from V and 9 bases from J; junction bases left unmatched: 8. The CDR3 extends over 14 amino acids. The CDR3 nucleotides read TGTGCCAGCAGTCTACTCGGACAGGGGGCAAAAGCTTTCTTT. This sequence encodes CASSLLGQGAKAFF.

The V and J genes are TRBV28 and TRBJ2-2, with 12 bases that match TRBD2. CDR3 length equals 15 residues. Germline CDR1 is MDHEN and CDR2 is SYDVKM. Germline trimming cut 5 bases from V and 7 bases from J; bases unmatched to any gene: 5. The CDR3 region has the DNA TGTGCCAGCAGTCTAGCGGGGGGGCGCCACGGGGAGCTGTTTTTT. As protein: CASSLAGGRHGELFF. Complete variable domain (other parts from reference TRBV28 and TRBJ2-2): DVKVTQSSRYLVKRTGEKVFLECVQDMDHENMFWYRQDPGLGLRLIYFSYDVKMKEKGDIPEGYSVSREKKERFSLILESASTNQTSMYLCASSLAGGRHGELFFGEGSRLTVL.

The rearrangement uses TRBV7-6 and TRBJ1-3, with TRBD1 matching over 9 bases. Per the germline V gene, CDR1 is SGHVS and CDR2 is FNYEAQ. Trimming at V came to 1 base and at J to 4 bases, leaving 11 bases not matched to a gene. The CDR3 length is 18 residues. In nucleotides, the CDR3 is TGTGCCAGCAGCTTAGTTTCATCCGGGACAGGGCCCGGAAACACCATATATTTT. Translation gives CASSLVSSGTGPGNTIYF.

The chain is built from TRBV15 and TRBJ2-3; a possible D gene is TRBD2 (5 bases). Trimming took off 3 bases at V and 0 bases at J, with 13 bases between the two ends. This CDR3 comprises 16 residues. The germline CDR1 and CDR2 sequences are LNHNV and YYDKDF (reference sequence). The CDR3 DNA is TGTGCCACCAGCAGTGGTCGCTGGACTAGCACAGATACGCAGTATTTT. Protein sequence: CATSSGRWTSTDTQYF.

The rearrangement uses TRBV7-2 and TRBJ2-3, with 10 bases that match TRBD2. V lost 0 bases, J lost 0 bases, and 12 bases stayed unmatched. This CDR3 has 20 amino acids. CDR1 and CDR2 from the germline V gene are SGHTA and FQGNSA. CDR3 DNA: TGTGCCAGCAGCTTAGCGTCCGGCTTACGAGCGGGGGGGAGCACAGATACGCAGTATTTT. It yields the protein CASSLASGLRAGGSTDTQYF.

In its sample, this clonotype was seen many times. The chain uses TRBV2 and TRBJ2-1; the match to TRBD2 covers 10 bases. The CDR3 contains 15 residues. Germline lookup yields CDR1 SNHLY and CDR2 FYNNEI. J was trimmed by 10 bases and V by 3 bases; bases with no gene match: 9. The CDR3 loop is CASSDQRGGQGEQFF. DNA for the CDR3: TGTGCCAGCAGTGATCAGCGGGGGGGCCAAGGGGAGCAGTTCTTC.

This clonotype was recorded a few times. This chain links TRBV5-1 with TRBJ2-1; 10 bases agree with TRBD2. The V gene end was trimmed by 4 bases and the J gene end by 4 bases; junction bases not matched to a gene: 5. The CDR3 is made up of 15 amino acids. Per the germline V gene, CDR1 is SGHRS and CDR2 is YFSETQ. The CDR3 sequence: CASSGDSGGYNEQFF. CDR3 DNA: TGCGCCAGCAGCGGAGATAGCGGGGGGTACAATGAGCAGTTCTTC.

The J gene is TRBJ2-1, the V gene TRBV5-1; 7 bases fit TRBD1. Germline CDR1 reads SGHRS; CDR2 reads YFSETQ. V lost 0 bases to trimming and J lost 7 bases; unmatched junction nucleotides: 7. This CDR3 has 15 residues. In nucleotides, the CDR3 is TGCGCCAGCAGCTTGGAAGGGGGCATATGGAATGAGCAGTTCTTC. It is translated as CASSLEGGIWNEQFF.

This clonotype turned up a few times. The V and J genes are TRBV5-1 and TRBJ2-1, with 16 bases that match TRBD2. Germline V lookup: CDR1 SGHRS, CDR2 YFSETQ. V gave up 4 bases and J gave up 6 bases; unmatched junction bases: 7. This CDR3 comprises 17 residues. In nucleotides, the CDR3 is TGCGCCAGCAGCCCTCTGGGACTAGCGGGGGGGCGCAATGAGCAGTTCTTC. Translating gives CASSPLGLAGGRNEQFF.

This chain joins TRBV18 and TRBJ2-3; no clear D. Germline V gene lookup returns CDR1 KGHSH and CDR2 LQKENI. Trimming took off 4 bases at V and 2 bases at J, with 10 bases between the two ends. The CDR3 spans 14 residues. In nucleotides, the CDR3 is TGTGCCAGCTCACGGCAGAGTCTCACAGATACGCAGTATTTT. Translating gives CASSRQSLTDTQYF.

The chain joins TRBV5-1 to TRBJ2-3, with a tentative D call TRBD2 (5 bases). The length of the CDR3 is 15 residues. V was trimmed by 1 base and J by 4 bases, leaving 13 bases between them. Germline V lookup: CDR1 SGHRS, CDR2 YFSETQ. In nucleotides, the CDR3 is TGCGCCAGCAGCTTGAGAATAGAGGGCGCAGATACGCAGTATTTT. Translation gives CASSLRIEGADTQYF.

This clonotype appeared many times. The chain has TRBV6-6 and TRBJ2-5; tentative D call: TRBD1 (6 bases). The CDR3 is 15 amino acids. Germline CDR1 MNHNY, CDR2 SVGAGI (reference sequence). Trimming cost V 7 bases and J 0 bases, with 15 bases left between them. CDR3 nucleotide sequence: TGTGCCAGCACCAGCCACAGGGTTAACCAAGAGACCCAGTACTTC. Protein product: CASTSHRVNQETQYF.